Listed here are 32 T cell receptor beta chains from one sample, sequenced in a study of T-cell reconstitution after alpha-beta-depleted transplantation in children. The authors prepared the TCRbeta library with unique molecular identifiers. TCRdb reprocessed the PCR reads via MiXCR and lists one record per CDR3 protein. The sample contains some 200,000 distinct CDR3 sequences, roughly 6.3% of which appear only once. The specimen comprised PBMCs, sampled before TCRalphabeta/CD19-depleted stem cell transplant. Every receptor here comes from a girl under two years old with combined immunodeficiency, due to receive a stem cell transplant.

Many counts were recorded for this clonotype. The chain is built from TRBV5-6 and TRBJ2-1; D is tentatively TRBD1 or TRBD2 (5 bases each). Per the germline V gene, CDR1 is SGHDT and CDR2 is YYEEEE. The CDR3 sequence is 13 residues long. Trimming took off 0 bases at V and 6 bases at J, with 7 bases between the two ends. CDR3 in amino acids: CASSLVGTNEQFF. The DNA for the CDR3 is TGTGCCAGCAGCTTGGTCGGGACCAATGAGCAGTTCTTC.

Many counts were recorded for this clonotype. This chain uses TRBV20-1 with TRBJ2-5; no clear D gene. The CDR3 covers 13 residues. CDR1 is DFQATT and CDR2 is SNEGSKA in the germline V gene (reference sequence). Trimming pared 4 bases from V and 1 base from J, leaving 10 bases between. The CDR3 reads CSATYRAQETQYF. In DNA form, the CDR3 reads TGCAGTGCTACCTACCGGGCCCAAGAGACCCAGTACTTC.

V is TRBV29-1 and J is TRBJ2-7; 9 positions agree with TRBD1. Germline V gene sequence: CDR1 SQVTM, CDR2 ANQGSEA. V gave up 6 bases and J gave up 3 bases; unmatched junction bases: 9. The CDR3 is 14 amino acids. CDR3 loop: CSVRSGTGNYEQYF. The DNA of the CDR3 is TGCAGCGTGCGCTCCGGGACAGGGAACTACGAGCAGTACTTC.

The sample holds many counts of this clonotype. This chain uses TRBV20-1 with TRBJ2-3, with TRBD1 identical over 7 bases. V was clipped by 2 bases and J by 4 bases; unmatched bases: 3. The CDR3 spans 13 residues. Germline-derived CDR1 and CDR2 are DFQATT and SNEGSKA (reference sequence). The CDR3 here is CSARTGDADTQYF. CDR3 in DNA: TGCAGTGCTAGAACAGGGGATGCAGATACGCAGTATTTT.

The sample holds one count of this clonotype. One base away lies a much larger clone, so this may be a sequencing read error. The chain employs TRBV5-1 and TRBJ2-1; 8 bases agree with TRBD2. This CDR3 is built from 16 residues. Trimming removed 3 bases from V and 5 bases from J; junction bases left unmatched: 10. Germline V lookup: CDR1 SGHRS, CDR2 YFSETQ. The CDR3 DNA is TGCGCCAGCAGCTGGGCAGAGCAGCGGGAGAACAATGAGCAGTTCTTC. Translated: CASSWAEQRENNEQFF.

This clonotype appeared many times. V gene TRBV20-1 combines with J gene TRBJ2-3; 13 bases fit TRBD2. Per germline, CDR1 DFQATT and CDR2 SNEGSKA (reference sequence). The CDR3 is 17 amino acids. With 4 bases clipped from V and 1 base from J, the junction kept 8 bases outside the gene matches. CDR3 in amino acids: CSATLLTSGGGTDTQYF. DNA of the CDR3: TGCAGTGCTACTCTACTCACTAGCGGGGGGGGCACAGATACGCAGTATTTT.

This clonotype has a count of ten or more. This chain links TRBV7-6 with TRBJ2-7; possibly TRBD1 for D (5 bases). V lost 5 bases, J lost 3 bases, and 17 bases lay in between. The germline gives CDR1 SGHVS, CDR2 FNYEAQ. The CDR3 extends over 15 amino acids. CDR3 in amino acids: CASSQGLGSDYEQYF. CDR3 nucleotides: TGTGCCAGCAGCCAGGGTCTCGGGTCGGACTACGAGCAGTACTTC.

This clonotype was seen repeatedly, ten times or more. The chain uses TRBV25-1 and TRBJ1-6; D gene uncertain. The germline V gene has CDR1 MGHDK and CDR2 SYGVNS. The CDR3 is made up of 13 amino acids. Trimming stripped 4 bases from V and 7 bases from J, with 8 bases between. The CDR3: CASSAVGNSPLHF. As DNA, the CDR3 is TGTGCCAGCAGTGCAGTAGGGAATTCACCCCTCCACTTT. The complete variable domain, with remaining parts taken from reference TRBV25-1 and TRBJ1-6, reads EADIYQTPRYLVIGTGKKITLECSQTMGHDKMYWYQQDPGMELHLIHYSYGVNSTEKGDLSSESTVSRIRTEHFPLTLESARPSHTSQYLCASSAVGNSPLHFGNGTRLTVT.

This clonotype was seen many times. The chain has TRBV2 and TRBJ1-2; 7 bases line up with TRBD1. Looked up from germline, CDR1 is SNHLY and CDR2 is FYNNEI. The CDR3 length is 16 residues. With 6 bases clipped from V and 8 bases from J, the junction kept 18 bases outside the gene matches. The CDR3 region is CASREQNQGPGGGYTF. The CDR3 DNA reads as TGTGCCAGCAGGGAGCAGAACCAGGGGCCAGGGGGAGGCTACACCTTC.

This clonotype has a count of ten or more. CDR3 coding DNA: TGTGCCAGCAGTTTAGCCCTAACGGACAGGGGACTTGATGAGCAGTTCTTC. It specifies CASSLALTDRGLDEQFF. This chain uses TRBV12-3 or TRBV12-4 with TRBJ2-1; 9 bases are a match to TRBD1. V trimming: 0 bases; J trimming: 8 bases; junction bases outside the gene matches: 11. CDR3 length: 17 amino acids.

This clonotype was counted at least ten times. The CDR3 region has the DNA TGTGCCAGCAGTACGTGGCTAGCGGGAGACATGGATACGCAGTATTTT. Protein sequence: CASSTWLAGDMDTQYF. The V gene is TRBV28, the J gene TRBJ2-3; 10 positions match TRBD2. Per the germline V gene, CDR1 is MDHEN and CDR2 is SYDVKM. The CDR3 is made up of 16 amino acids. V shed 5 bases, J shed 6 bases, and the junction held 11 bases outside the gene matches.

This clonotype was recorded many times. This sequence joins TRBV11-2 and TRBJ2-1; TRBD1 agrees at 12 bases. The CDR3 covers 17 residues. V gave up 0 bases and J gave up 5 bases; unmatched junction bases: 5. Germline CDR1 is SGHAT and CDR2 is FQNNGV. The CDR3 is CASSLEGTGGLNNEQFF. CDR3 nucleotide sequence: TGTGCCAGCAGCTTAGAGGGGACAGGGGGCTTAAACAATGAGCAGTTCTTC.

The CDR3 coding sequence is TGCAGCGCCGCTAGCGGGAGGGTGGGCACCGGGGAGCTGTTTTTT. It specifies CSAASGRVGTGELFF. V gene TRBV29-1 combines with J gene TRBJ2-2, with 12 bases that match TRBD2. This CDR3 is 15 amino acids long. Germline lookup yields CDR1 SQVTM and CDR2 ANQGSEA. J was trimmed by 4 bases and V by 7 bases; bases with no gene match: 7.

This clonotype was seen ten or more times. CDR3 amino acids: CASSLASSGYTF. The CDR3 bases are TGTGCCAGCAGTTTAGCTTCCTCCGGCTACACCTTC. The chain links TRBV12-3 or TRBV12-4 to TRBJ1-2, with D unclear. This CDR3 has 12 residues. V lost 0 bases and J 8 bases, leaving 7 bases between the germline ends.

This clonotype has ten or more counts. The V and J genes are TRBV19 and TRBJ1-5; possible D gene TRBD1, 5 bases. Trimming cost V 2 bases and J 4 bases, with 9 bases left between them. The CDR3 runs 14 residues. Germline assignment: CDR1 LNHDA and CDR2 SQIVND (reference sequence). CDR3 nucleotide sequence: TGTGCCAGTAGTATACTCCAGGGAAATCAGCCCCAGCATTTT. Its protein product is CASSILQGNQPQHF.

This clonotype was seen repeatedly, ten times or more. The chain recombines TRBV3-1 with TRBJ2-2; D is unclear. The V and J ends lost 0 bases and 5 bases respectively, with 1 base between them. Germline lookup yields CDR1 LGHDT and CDR2 YNNKEL (reference sequence). CDR3 length: 12 residues. In DNA form, the CDR3 reads TGTGCCAGCAGCCAAGATACCGGGGAGCTGTTTTTT. Translation: CASSQDTGELFF.

CDR3: CASSQSGVFYEQYF. The CDR3 region has the DNA TGCGCCAGCAGCCAATCAGGGGTTTTCTACGAGCAGTACTTC. V and J are TRBV5-1 and TRBJ2-7, with D possibly being TRBD1 (6 bases). V lost 4 bases and J lost 3, with 14 bases in between. Germline CDR1 reads SGHRS; CDR2 reads YFSETQ. There are 14 residues in the CDR3.

Ten or more counts support this clonotype. The J gene is TRBJ1-2, the V gene TRBV6-5; perhaps TRBD1 as D (5 bases). This CDR3 is 15 amino acids long. V lost 6 bases and J 4 bases, leaving 18 bases between the germline ends. Germline lookup yields CDR1 MNHEY and CDR2 SVGAGI. The CDR3 protein is CASSLRLTGGYGYTF. The DNA of the CDR3 is TGTGCCAGCAGCCTCCGACTCACAGGAGGCTATGGCTACACCTTC.

This clonotype was recorded many times. This sequence joins TRBV7-9 and TRBJ2-5, with D perhaps being TRBD1 or TRBD2 (5 bases each). V was clipped by 3 bases and J by 3 bases, with 11 bases between them. The length of the CDR3 is 14 residues. The V gene's germline CDR1 is SEHNR and CDR2 FQNEAQ (reference sequence). The CDR3 DNA reads as TGTGCCAGCAGCTTTCGGGGCCCGAAAGAGACCCAGTACTTC. It is translated as CASSFRGPKETQYF.

There are many counts of this clonotype. This chain joins TRBV13 and TRBJ2-7; D might be TRBD2 (5 bases). V lost 1 base and J 2 bases, leaving 9 bases between the germline ends. Germline CDR1 and CDR2: PRHDT and FYEKMQ (reference sequence). CDR3 size: 14 residues. The CDR3 bases are TGTGCCAGCAGCTTAGTGGCTAGCCCCTACGAGCAGTACTTC. Amino acid sequence: CASSLVASPYEQYF.

This clonotype was counted a few times. The chain uses TRBV20-1 and TRBJ2-5; D is possibly TRBD2 (5 bases). Germline-derived CDR1 and CDR2 are DFQATT and SNEGSKA (reference sequence). The CDR3 extends over 14 amino acids. Trimming removed 6 bases from V and 9 bases from J, with 23 bases in between. CDR3 protein: CSAKTSPARRAQYF. The CDR3 nucleotides read TGCAGTGCCAAGACATCACCCGCTAGGCGGGCCCAGTACTTC.

This clonotype was seen many times. The rearrangement links TRBV29-1 to TRBJ2-1; 9 nucleotides match TRBD1. Germline V gives CDR1 SQVTM, CDR2 ANQGSEA. The CDR3 length is 12 residues. Losses at the gene ends were 7 bases for V and 15 bases for J; bases not matched to a gene: 13. The CDR3 loop is CSANQAGTGLFF. The DNA for the CDR3 is TGCAGCGCCAATCAAGCCGGGACAGGGCTGTTCTTC.

This clonotype was seen ten or more times. This chain joins TRBV18 and TRBJ1-1; D possibly corresponds to TRBD1 (6 bases). CDR1 is KGHSH and CDR2 is LQKENI in the germline V gene. The CDR3 is 13 amino acids. V was trimmed by 4 bases and J by 8 bases, leaving 14 bases between them. The CDR3 nucleotides read TGTGCCAGCTCACGGTCCGGGACAAAAGAAGCTTTCTTT. This gives the protein CASSRSGTKEAFF.

This clonotype was counted many times. One end of the junction varies from germline; a read error may be responsible. The genes are TRBV10-3 and TRBJ2-4; D not resolved. This CDR3 contains 12 residues. Germline CDR1 is ENHRY and CDR2 is SYGVKD. CDR3 DNA: TGTGCCATCAGTGAGGGACGGATAATGGGTGACTTC. Translated: CAISEGRIMGDF.

This clonotype appeared many times. The chain uses TRBV7-3 and TRBJ2-7, with a weak D call TRBD1 (6 bases). The CDR3 consists of 15 residues. CDR1 is SGHTA, CDR2 FQGTGA, per germline. Trimming removed 1 base from V and 3 bases from J, with 13 bases in between. The CDR3 reads CASSLIRARGYEQYF. CDR3 DNA: TGTGCCAGCAGCTTAATTCGCGCCAGGGGCTACGAGCAGTACTTC. Full variable domain (missing parts from reference TRBV7-3 and TRBJ2-7): GAGVSQTPSNKVTEKGKYVELRCDPISGHTALYWYRQSLGQGPEFLIYFQGTGAADDSGLPNDRFFAVRPEGSVSTLKIQRTERGDSAVYLCASSLIRARGYEQYFGPGTRLTVT.

This clonotype was recorded many times. The chain uses TRBV25-1 and TRBJ1-5; D not certain. This CDR3 is 15 amino acids long. Trimming pared 6 bases from V and 6 bases from J, leaving 18 bases between. Germline CDR1 is MGHDK and CDR2 is SYGVNS. CDR3 sequence (DNA): TGTGCCAGCAGCCGCACCCCTAATCCCCGTCAGCCCCAGCATTTT. Translation: CASSRTPNPRQPQHF.

This clonotype was counted at least ten times. The rearrangement uses TRBV5-6 and TRBJ2-5, with D perhaps TRBD1 or TRBD2 (5 bases each). The CDR3 spans 15 residues. V lost 0 bases, J lost 4 bases, and 13 bases lay in between. Germline loops: CDR1 SGHDT, CDR2 YYEEEE. CDR3 sequence reads: CASSLVRVRGETQYF. CDR3 coding DNA: TGTGCCAGCAGCTTGGTCAGGGTCCGGGGAGAGACCCAGTACTTC.

This clonotype showed up many times. The V call is TRBV12-3 or TRBV12-4, the J call TRBJ1-5; D might be TRBD1 (5 bases). Deletions cut 8 bases from V and 7 bases from J, with 12 bases between. CDR3 length: 12 residues. CDR3 protein: CASGSGEQPQHF. The DNA for the CDR3 is TGTGCCAGCGGGTCGGGGGAGCAGCCCCAGCATTTT.

This clonotype was seen more than once but under ten times. The chain combines TRBV7-6 with TRBJ1-5, with D unresolved. The ends were cut back, 3 bases at V and 0 bases at J, with 6 bases in the middle. Germline loops: CDR1 SGHVS, CDR2 FNYEAQ. The CDR3 contains 14 residues. The CDR3 spells CASSLTDSNQPQHF. CDR3 nucleotides: TGTGCCAGCAGCTTGACGGATAGCAATCAGCCCCAGCATTTT.

This clonotype was counted many times. V and J are TRBV5-6 and TRBJ2-1; D call uncertain. Germline V gene lookup returns CDR1 SGHDT and CDR2 YYEEEE. The CDR3 has 12 residues. The V and J ends lost 7 bases and 6 bases respectively, with 11 bases between them. CDR3 coding DNA: TGTGCCAGCGGTACCTTTACCAATGAGCAGTTCTTC. It yields the protein CASGTFTNEQFF.

This clonotype was detected ten times or more. Relative to the germline gene, one junction end is altered; a read error may explain this. The J gene is TRBJ2-1, the V gene TRBV7-7; tentatively, D is TRBD2 (6 bases). In germline, CDR1 is SSHAT, CDR2 FNYEAQ (reference sequence). CDR3 length: 13 residues. In nucleotides, the CDR3 is TGTGCTAGCAGCCTGAGCGGGCCCGATGAGCAGTTCTTC. This encodes CASSLSGPDEQFF.

This clonotype was counted at least ten times. This chain links TRBV7-6 with TRBJ2-2; TRBD2 aligns across 8 bases. The CDR3 has 15 residues. Trimming cost V 3 bases and J 1 base; bases outside gene matches: 1. Germline CDR1 SGHVS, CDR2 FNYEAQ. As DNA, the CDR3 is TGTGCCAGCAGCTTCACTAGCGGGAACACCGGGGAGCTGTTTTTT. The encoded protein is CASSFTSGNTGELFF.